This T cell receptor beta chain was obtained from a study of vaccination and CD4 T cells after COVID-19. At the Johns Hopkins FTIC core, DNA taken from cultured CD4+ T cells was sequenced by way of the Oncomine TCR Beta short-read assay. TCRdb reprocessed the PCR reads via MiXCR and lists one record per CDR3 protein. The sample holds just over 3,000 distinct CDR3 sequences, 70% to 80% seen once. On this clonotype: Its matching antigen is unknown.

With V trimmed by 6 bases and J by 0 bases, 10 bases remained unmatched. The CDR3 is 17 residues long. The germline V gene encodes CDR1 MNHNS and CDR2 SASEGT. Described treatment: roughly 10-day PBMC culture with coronavirus spike peptide pools or control peptides (ViraFEST assay). Following culture for over 9 days, CD4+ T cells were isolated by negative selection. The chain joins TRBV6-1 to TRBJ1-4; 7 nucleotides line up with TRBD1. The sample was CD4+ T cells from blood, cultured in vitro. The clonotype was recovered from a human donor who had recovered from COVID-19. The CDR3 protein is CASRFGTDTATNEKLFF. The CDR3 bases are TGTGCCAGCAGATTCGGGACAGATACTGCAACTAATGAAAAACTGTTTTTT.